Sequencing of this T cell receptor (beta chain) was carried out in a study of identical twins (dated by TCRdb to 2016 to 2018). About the full investigation: TCR alpha and beta repertoires from monozygotic twins, unrelated adults of various ages and cord blood were deep-sequenced to test whether fetal clonotypes persist. To rule out contamination, replicate twin experiments were performed at different times with different library preparation protocols.

The study at large found these results: Zero-insertion analyses could be partly confounded by invariant T cells such as MAIT and iNKT, although diverse VJ usage argued against such confounding for most clonotypes. Conclusions relied on cross-sectional statistical analysis, since the same donors could not be followed over many years. The excess sharing between twins in beta out-of-frame sequences was weaker because fewer shared sequences reduced the signal-to-noise ratio. Fewer insertions were carried by abundant cord blood beta clonotypes, a similar but weaker trend appeared in young adult naive repertoires, and no such trend appeared in memory repertoires. Out-of-frame TCR alpha sequences shared between twins showed an excess of low generation-probability sequences compared with coincidental sharing between unrelated individuals. Out-of-frame TCR alpha sharing in monozygotic twins was systematically underestimated by recombination models, whereas sharing between unrelated individuals was in agreement with the recombination models.

Only healthy Caucasian donors were included. Three pairs of female monozygotic twins, all aged roughly 18 to 29 years, made up the twin cohort. CD4+ and CD8+ T cell populations were isolated with positive isolation kits from Invitrogen. On this clonotype: Its antigen specificity is not known. Base qualities are not provided; no much larger clone lies one nucleotide away.

The library came from 5' RACE. Sequencer: Illumina HiSeq 2000. A universal primer binding site was introduced by template switching, and a unique molecular identifier was present in the final cDNA, enabling accurate counting of TCR cDNA molecules. Specific primers in the conserved constant-segment region were used to synthesize first-strand cDNA for the TCR alpha and beta chains. To control for contamination, every cDNA library carried two barcodes: a SMART-Mk sample barcode plus Illumina barcodes. TruSeq adapter sequences along with Illumina sample barcodes were introduced in two successive PCR steps. The Illumina HiSeq platform was used with custom primers to sequence TCR alpha and beta cDNA libraries. From the authors' description of their analysis: Raw reads were processed with MiGEC to extract unique molecular identifiers, and MiXCR was used to determine CDR3 positions. Recombination models were inferred per individual with the repgenHMM and IGoR tools using an EM algorithm. Shared clonotypes were analyzed with the tcR package in R, and sharing was normalized by the product of cloneset sizes. To study raw recombination free of thymic and clonal selection effects, out-of-frame nonproductive sequences were analyzed. TCRdb passed the public sequencing reads through fastp at Q25 and MiXCR, retaining productive beta sequences. Every CDR3 protein is listed once, alongside the most common genes and DNA of its rows. None of the V and J calls come from the authors' own analysis; TCRdb made them. The sample records about 340,000 distinct CDR3 sequences, roughly 12% of which are singletons. In total, the top ten clones hold approximately 7.9% of the sample.

This sample was also put to use in a study of yellow fever vaccine responses in identical twins. The second study reports: According to the authors, in identical twins the way T cells responded to vaccination appeared partly convergent and partly personalized. In the study, vaccine-responding T cell clones were precisely tracked in identical twins.

The sequenced sample consisted of CD8+ T cells sorted from blood. This TCR came from a woman under 30 in good health.

The CDR3: CASSPITGENTEAFF. Read as DNA, the sequence is TGCGCCAGCAGCCCGATCACAGGGGAGAACACTGAAGCTTTCTTT. The rearrangement combines TRBV4-1 with TRBJ1-1; 7 bases in the junction line up with TRBD1. From its cysteine to its phenylalanine, the CDR3 spans 15 amino acids. CDR3 DNA only is kept here, 45 bases in frame from base 1. In the germline V gene, CDR1 corresponds to MGHRA and CDR2 to YSYEKL. The germline V and J ends show losses of 4 bases and 1 base respectively, and no gene match explains 6 bases of the junction.